A single sample is the source of the 6 T cell receptor beta chains below, sequenced in a study of CD8 T cells in Susac syndrome. RNA was extracted with the RNeasy kit, and a quantity of roughly 0.5 to 1 ug was reverse transcribed using random hexamers. TCRdb redid the calling of the immunoSEQ multiplex PCR reads with MiXCR, one entry per CDR3 protein. The data show about 100,000 distinct CDR3 sequences, with about 95% seen just once and 0.3% held by the top ten. Sequencing input: CD8+ T cells from PBMCs. The receptor source for this set is a human donor with Susac syndrome.

The genes are TRBV5-8 and TRBJ1-5, with TRBD1 identical over 7 bases. This CDR3 spans 17 amino acids. CDR1 SGHTS and CDR2 YDEGEE come from the germline V gene. J was trimmed by 3 bases and V by 4 bases; bases with no gene match: 13. The CDR3 region has the DNA TGTGCCAGCAGCACTAGACAGGGCCTCGGCCTCAATCAGCCCCAGCATTTT. It yields the protein CASSTRQGLGLNQPQHF.

V is TRBV29-1 and J is TRBJ1-1; D is undetermined. From germline, CDR1 is SQVTM and CDR2 ANQGSEA. The CDR3 sequence is 9 residues long. Trimming cost V 4 bases and J 6 bases, with 3 bases left between them. The chain's CDR3 is CSVGSEAFF. CDR3 sequence (DNA): TGCAGCGTTGGATCTGAAGCTTTCTTT.

The V gene is TRBV4-1, the J gene TRBJ2-7; D remains unclear. The germline V and J ends were trimmed by 4 bases and 3 bases, with 16 bases remaining between them. The CDR3 runs to 15 residues. Germline V gives CDR1 MGHRA, CDR2 YSYEKL. CDR3 sequence: CASSPYPDEHYEQYF. Written as DNA, the CDR3 is TGCGCCAGCAGCCCTTATCCCGACGAGCACTACGAGCAGTACTTC.

The V gene is TRBV4-1, the J gene TRBJ2-2; D uncertain. The germline CDR1 and CDR2 sequences are MGHRA and YSYEKL. V was cut by 4 bases and J by 8 bases, with 8 bases left in between. The CDR3 is made up of 12 amino acids. The chain's CDR3 is CASSLVMGELFF. The CDR3 DNA reads as TGCGCCAGCAGCCTCGTCATGGGGGAGCTGTTTTTT.

The V and J genes are TRBV29-1 and TRBJ2-1; 7 bases agree with TRBD2. Germline CDR1 and CDR2: SQVTM and ANQGSEA. J was trimmed by 5 bases and V by 7 bases; bases with no gene match: 8. The CDR3 runs 13 residues. The CDR3 is CSEISGLNNEQFF. CDR3 DNA: TGCAGCGAGATTAGCGGGCTAAACAATGAGCAGTTCTTC.

The chain couples TRBV3-1 to TRBJ2-7; D remains unclear. V was clipped by 8 bases and J by 7 bases, with 18 bases between them. CDR1 and CDR2 (germline): LGHDT, YNNKEL (reference sequence). The CDR3 spans 13 residues. The CDR3 loop is CASSDLPYGEQYF. DNA for the CDR3: TGTGCCAGCTCCGACTTGCCCTACGGAGAGCAGTACTTC.